The clone carrying this T cell receptor beta chain occurred a few times. Its specificity is unknown. The junction shows a germline mismatch at one end, possibly a read error. Building the TCR beta libraries relied on iRepertoire HTBI primers, and CDR3 regions underwent Arm-PCR. TCRdb ran MiXCR on the multiplex PCR reads and lists one entry per CDR3 protein. The data contain about 430,000 distinct CDR3 sequences, around 20% of them seen just once; the ten biggest clones take up 13% to 15%. Documented time point: persistent/refractory GD, antithyroid drugs over 5 years with positive TRAb. The TCR library was made from RNA extracted from PBMCs. This sample stems from a study of regulatory T cells in long-lasting Graves disease. This CDR3 is 11 amino acids long. Per the germline V gene, CDR1 is SGHAT and CDR2 is FQNNGV. General study results and limits: Fewer public clonotypes were shared by new patients (approximately 1,000) than by persistent patients (about 2,800). Analyses excluded thyroid tissue, covering peripheral blood alone. Because few samples were included, accuracy may have been lower.

The chain carries TRBV11-2 and TRBJ2-7; D unresolved. This receptor was taken from a female donor with Graves disease. The sequences come from peripheral blood mononuclear cells (PBMCs), collected when the disease was refractory, from a patient treated with antithyroid drugs. CDR3 nucleotides: TGTGCCGGCAGCTTAGGTGACGAGCAGTACTTC. It is translated as CAGSLGDEQYF.